This paragraph covers one TCR beta chain sequence. The data originate from a study of beta chain features in type 1 diabetes. Expressed TCRB transcripts were sequenced because the isolated RNA had all been reverse transcribed beforehand. Roughly 3.6 million reads, on average, came from each naive, central memory and regulatory T cell sample. Here immunoSEQ multiplex PCR was the method, and the copy in TCRdb shows in-frame clones only, minus some. The sample lists 130,000 or so clones; approximately 9.8% were seen once. The CDR3 is 15 amino acids. Per the germline V gene, CDR1 is MGHRA and CDR2 is YSYEKL. The V gene lost 0 bases and the J gene lost 2 bases, with 9 bases spanning the gap.

Sequenced input: central memory CD4+ T cells from blood. The receptor's source is a woman in her 40s in good health. The rearrangement links TRBV4-1 to TRBJ2-3; D is possibly TRBD1 (5 bases). This chain's CDR3 is CASSQDRGTTDTQYF. CDR3 DNA: TGCGCCAGCAGCCAAGATAGGGGTACCACAGATACGCAGTATTTT.